The clone carrying this T cell receptor (beta chain) occurred a few times. Naive CD45RA+ and memory CD45RA-negative subsets were split from CD4+ cells. This entry is derived from a study of shared clonotypes between healthy human individuals. Method: immunoSEQ multiplex PCR; TCRdb's copy keeps in-frame clones and lacks some. The sample holds about a million clones; about 75% are singletons and the top ten take approximately 1.5%. The specimen was memory CD4+ T cells sorted from blood. Specified subset: CD45RA-negative fraction. The sequence came from a man between 18 and 35 years old in good health.

The CDR3 is CASSPTQGLPNTEAFF. CDR3 bases: TGTGCCAGCAGCCCAACTCAGGGTCTGCCGAACACTGAAGCTTTCTTT. This chain links TRBV7-3 with TRBJ1-1; TRBD1 is a possible D gene (5 bases). CDR1 is SGHTA, CDR2 FQGTGA, per germline. Trimming left V 5 bases short and J 1 base short, with 17 bases between. The CDR3 contains 16 residues.